A single sample gave rise to the 23 T cell receptor beta chains below, sequenced in a study of shared clonotypes between healthy human individuals. The repertoire was sequenced with immunoSEQ multiplex PCR; TCRdb's copy has only in-frame clones and lacks some. The table records a few hundred thousand clones, roughly 84% of them present only once. Sequencing input: memory CD8+ T cells sorted from blood. Indicated subset: CD45RO+ cells pooled with CCR7-negative TemRA cells. Source of these receptors: a man aged 18-30 years in good health.

This clone showed up just a few times. The CDR3 DNA is TGTGCCACCAGCAGAGAGGGGGTGTCCTATGGCTACACCTTC. Translation gives CATSREGVSYGYTF. The V call is TRBV15, the J call TRBJ1-2; D is possibly TRBD1 (5 bases). The CDR3 runs to 14 residues. Germline lookup yields CDR1 LNHNV and CDR2 YYDKDF (reference sequence). V was pared by 0 bases and J by 4 bases, with 9 bases between.

The gene calls are TRBV2 and TRBJ2-4; 8 nucleotides line up with TRBD1. Germline CDR1 SNHLY, CDR2 FYNNEI. V was pared by 1 base and J by 7 bases, with 6 bases of the junction left unmatched. This CDR3 has 15 residues. The CDR3 bases are TGTGCCAGCAGTGAAGGGGCAGGGGGCTTGAACATTCAGTACTTC. Translating gives CASSEGAGGLNIQYF. The full variable domain, its missing parts supplied by reference TRBV2 and TRBJ2-4, is EPEVTQTPSHQVTQMGQEVILRCVPISNHLYFYWYRQILGQKVEFLVSFYNNEISEKSEIFDDQFSVERPDGSNFTLKIRSTKLEDSAMYFCASSEGAGGLNIQYFGAGTRLSVL.

The chain has TRBV7-8 and TRBJ2-1; perhaps TRBD2 as D (6 bases). Germline V gene sequence: CDR1 SGHVS, CDR2 FQNEAQ. The V end was cut by 0 bases, the J end by 5 bases, with 17 bases between. The CDR3 sequence is 17 residues long. The CDR3 DNA reads as TGTGCCAGCAGCTTAGCCTCTTTCTCGAGGGAGGACAATGAGCAGTTCTTC. Its protein is CASSLASFSREDNEQFF. The variable domain in full, completed from reference TRBV7-8 and TRBJ2-1, reads GAGVSQSPRYKVAKRGQDVALRCDPISGHVSLFWYQQALGQGPEFLTYFQNEAQLDKSGLPSDRFFAERPEGSVSTLKIQRTQQEDSAVYLCASSLASFSREDNEQFFGPGTRLTVL.

This clone was detected only a few times. The chain combines TRBV28 with TRBJ2-7; D may correspond to TRBD1 or TRBD2 (5 bases each). The CDR3 has 14 residues. Germline V CDR1 and CDR2: MDHEN, SYDVKM. The ends were cut back, 5 bases at V and 2 bases at J, with 13 bases in the middle. The CDR3 DNA reads TGTGCCAGCAGTCCCGGGACCAGCCCCTACGAGCAGTACTTC. Its translation is CASSPGTSPYEQYF. The full variable domain, its missing parts supplied by reference TRBV28 and TRBJ2-7, is DVKVTQSSRYLVKRTGEKVFLECVQDMDHENMFWYRQDPGLGLRLIYFSYDVKMKEKGDIPEGYSVSREKKERFSLILESASTNQTSMYLCASSPGTSPYEQYFGPGTRLTVT.

The V and J genes are TRBV6-5 and TRBJ2-5; no clear D. The CDR3 is 12 amino acids. Germline CDR1 MNHEY, CDR2 SVGAGI. V lost 6 bases, J lost 9 bases, and 14 bases lay in between. This chain's CDR3 is CASSSSTVAQYF. In DNA, the CDR3 is TGTGCCAGCAGCTCCTCCACAGTGGCCCAGTACTTC.

The V and J genes are TRBV4-3 and TRBJ2-1; TRBD2 agrees at 9 bases. J gave up 2 bases and V 0 bases, and 11 bases lay outside the gene matches. CDR3 length equals 19 residues. Germline values: CDR1 LGHNA, CDR2 YSLEER. The CDR3 is CASSQDFLAGLAPYNEQFF. CDR3 coding DNA: TGCGCCAGCAGCCAAGATTTCTTGGCGGGACTAGCACCCTACAATGAGCAGTTCTTC.

CDR3 in amino acids: CASSSPTSGGAAIETQYF. DNA of the CDR3: TGTGCCAGCAGTTCGCCGACTAGCGGGGGGGCCGCGATAGAGACCCAGTACTTC. The chain joins TRBV27 to TRBJ2-5; 14 bases map to TRBD2. With V trimmed by 4 bases and J by 4 bases, 11 bases remained unmatched. The CDR3 contains 18 residues. CDR1 and CDR2 from the germline V gene are MNHEY and SMNVEV (reference sequence).

This chain links TRBV7-9 with TRBJ2-5, with 7 positions matching TRBD1. Germline lookup yields CDR1 SEHNR and CDR2 FQNEAQ (reference sequence). The CDR3 spans 14 residues. V gave up 2 bases and J gave up 3 bases; unmatched junction bases: 3. CDR3 bases: TGTGCCAGCAGCTTAAGTGGGACAGAAGAGACCCAGTACTTC. It yields the protein CASSLSGTEETQYF. The whole variable domain, filled in from reference TRBV7-9 and TRBJ2-5, reads DTGVSQNPRHKITKRGQNVTFRCDPISEHNRLYWYRQTLGQGPEFLTYFQNEAQLEKSRLLSDRFSAERPKGSFSTLEIQRTEQGDSAMYLCASSLSGTEETQYFGPGTRLLVL.

The chain combines TRBV27 with TRBJ2-3; no firm D call. There are 14 residues in the CDR3. Germline CDR1 MNHEY, CDR2 SMNVEV (reference sequence). V gave up 1 base and J gave up 6 bases, with 11 bases separating them. The CDR3 sequence: CASSLLSSEDTQYF. DNA of the CDR3: TGTGCCAGCAGTTTATTGAGCAGTGAGGATACGCAGTATTTT.

V gene TRBV7-6 combines with J gene TRBJ1-5; TRBD1 is a possible D gene (5 bases). The CDR3 has 16 residues. The germline V gene has CDR1 SGHVS and CDR2 FNYEAQ. With 1 base removed from V and 6 bases from J, the gap between germline ends came to 16 bases. The CDR3 DNA follows: TGTGCCAGCAGCTTAGGGGGCGACCAGAGGGTTCAGCCCCAGCATTTT. It codes for CASSLGGDQRVQPQHF.

This clone was seen once. The chain joins TRBV6-5 to TRBJ2-5, with 8 nucleotides matching TRBD1. The CDR3 is 14 amino acids. With V trimmed by 6 bases and J by 7 bases, 10 bases remained unmatched. Germline CDR1 MNHEY, CDR2 SVGAGI. CDR3 DNA sequence: TGTGCCAGCAGCCTCGACAGGGGAGCGGTGACCCAGTACTTC. Its translation: CASSLDRGAVTQYF.

The chain recombines TRBV6-5 with TRBJ2-7, with TRBD2 matching 7 bases. V lost 2 bases, J lost 3 bases, and 4 bases stayed unmatched. The CDR3 contains 14 residues. CDR1 is MNHEY and CDR2 is SVGAGI in the germline V gene. The CDR3 DNA sequence: TGTGCCAGCAGTTACCACGGGGGGAGCTACGAGCAGTACTTC. Protein: CASSYHGGSYEQYF.

V usage is TRBV4-3 and J usage is TRBJ1-6; perhaps TRBD1 as D (5 bases). Germline lookup yields CDR1 LGHNA and CDR2 YSLEER. The CDR3 is 18 amino acids. The ends were cut back, 4 bases at V and 1 base at J, with 17 bases in the middle. The CDR3 region is CASSPTGPSRSYNSPLHF. The CDR3 DNA reads TGCGCCAGCAGCCCTACGGGACCCAGCAGGTCCTATAATTCACCCCTCCACTTT.

The chain recombines TRBV4-1 with TRBJ1-1; 8 bases are shared with TRBD1. Germline lookup yields CDR1 MGHRA and CDR2 YSYEKL. V was pared by 4 bases and J by 1 base, with 2 bases of the junction left unmatched. This CDR3 is built from 14 residues. The CDR3 bases are TGCGCCAGCAGCCCCGGGACAGGGAACACTGAAGCTTTCTTT. It codes for CASSPGTGNTEAFF.

The chain recombines TRBV29-1 with TRBJ1-2, with 11 bases identical to TRBD1. The CDR3 spans 16 residues. Germline lookup yields CDR1 SQVTM and CDR2 ANQGSEA. V was clipped by 1 base and J by 7 bases; unmatched bases: 11. In DNA form, the CDR3 reads TGCAGCGTTGAAGGTACCGGGACAGGGGGAATGAGTGGCTACACCTTC. It is translated as CSVEGTGTGGMSGYTF.

This chain links TRBV5-1 with TRBJ2-2, with 8 bases identical to TRBD2. The CDR3 has 15 residues. Germline V gene sequence: CDR1 SGHRS, CDR2 YFSETQ. The J segment lost 6 bases and the V segment lost 2 bases, leaving 6 bases of the junction unmatched. The CDR3 sequence: CASSFGAGVAGELFF. CDR3 nucleotides: TGCGCCAGCAGCTTTGGAGCGGGAGTAGCCGGGGAGCTGTTTTTT.

The chain is built from TRBV4-3 and TRBJ1-4, with D possibly being TRBD1 (6 bases). The CDR3 contains 17 residues. Trimming cost V 2 bases and J 7 bases, with 20 bases left between them. Germline V gene lookup returns CDR1 LGHNA and CDR2 YSLEER. CDR3 DNA: TGCGCCAGCAGCCAACCACCGAACACAGGGTTAGGTGAAAAACTGTTTTTT. It encodes CASSQPPNTGLGEKLFF.

The V and J genes are TRBV5-1 and TRBJ1-5, with 7 bases lining up with TRBD1. CDR1 is SGHRS and CDR2 is YFSETQ in the germline V gene. The CDR3 runs to 18 residues. With V trimmed by 3 bases and J by 4 bases, 16 bases remained unmatched. CDR3 region: CASSSINPTGQENQPQHF. For the CDR3, the DNA is TGCGCCAGCAGCTCCATCAACCCGACAGGGCAAGAGAATCAGCCCCAGCATTTT.

A remark on this clone: Other nucleotide sequences from this sample produce the same CDR3. This rearrangement joins TRBV27 to TRBJ1-5; a weak D match, TRBD1 (5 bases). V was clipped by 2 bases and J by 2 bases, with 7 bases between them. The CDR3 is 14 residues long. The germline V gene encodes CDR1 MNHEY and CDR2 SMNVEV (reference sequence). CDR3 loop: CASSLQGGNQPQHF. The CDR3 DNA sequence: TGTGCCAGCAGTTTACAGGGTGGCAATCAGCCCCAGCATTTT.

The chain couples TRBV9 to TRBJ2-7, with D possibly matching TRBD2 (6 bases). This CDR3 comprises 13 residues. The V and J ends lost 3 bases and 6 bases respectively, with 13 bases between them. Germline V lookup: CDR1 SGDLS, CDR2 YYNGEE. The DNA of the CDR3 is TGTGCCAGCAGCGGCTACCTGGGGGGCGAGCAGTACTTC. Encoded protein: CASSGYLGGEQYF. Together with reference TRBV9 and TRBJ2-7, the CDR3 gives the full variable domain: DSGVTQTPKHLITATGQRVTLRCSPRSGDLSVYWYQQSLDQGLQFLIQYYNGEERAKGNILERFSAQQFPDLHSELNLSSLELGDSALYFCASSGYLGGEQYFGPGTRLTVT.

This chain joins TRBV27 and TRBJ2-1, with TRBD1 matching 9 bases. This CDR3 is 14 amino acids long. Germline CDR1 MNHEY, CDR2 SMNVEV (reference sequence). Losses at the gene ends were 9 bases for V and 5 bases for J; bases not matched to a gene: 8. The DNA of the CDR3 is TGTGCCAGTAACGGACAGGGGCACAACAATGAGCAGTTCTTC. Its translation: CASNGQGHNNEQFF.

The CDR3 DNA sequence: TGTGCCAGCAGCTTAGAACCCCGGGAGCAGTACTTC. Its translation is CASSLEPREQYF. This sequence joins TRBV5-5 and TRBJ2-7; D is undetermined. V lost 2 bases, J lost 7 bases, and 10 bases lay in between. Germline CDR1 and CDR2: SGHKS and YYEKEE (reference sequence). CDR3 length: 12 amino acids.

The chain has TRBV11-3 and TRBJ2-3; D might be TRBD1 (6 bases). This CDR3 spans 13 amino acids. CDR1 is SGHNT and CDR2 is YENEEA in the germline V gene. Between the trimmed V and J ends, which lost 1 base and 7 bases, there was a span of 9 bases. The CDR3 loop reads CASSLGTGYTQYF. The CDR3 nucleotides are TGTGCCAGCAGCTTAGGAACAGGGTATACGCAGTATTTT.